The rows below give T cell receptor beta chains drawn from one sample of a study of response to subunit inactivated influenza vaccine. Each CDR3 protein gets one entry after TCRdb re-called the RT-PCR reads with MiXCR. The sample lists around 570,000 distinct CDR3 sequences; approximately 10% were seen once. These data are also associated with another study on T cells expressing NK-cell markers.

The material sequenced was PBMCs from blood, taken on the day of vaccination. These receptors were taken from a middle-aged man who received an inactivated influenza vaccine. Both conserved end residues are part of each CDR3. D genes are given only for firm matches. The size of a clone is reported for some rows only, either as once, few or many, or as a class for expanded clones.

TRBJ1-5,TRBD1,NA,TRBV19,TGTGCCAGTAGTCAAGGGACAGGGATAAATCAGCCCCAGCATTTT,CASSQGTGINQPQHF
TRBJ1-3,NA,NA,TRBV10-3,TGTGCCATCAGTTCGGACAGCTCTGGAAACACCATATATTTT,CAISSDSSGNTIYF
TRBJ2-4,TRBD2,NA,TRBV4-2,TGTGCCAGCAGCCTAGCCCCGGGGGGGGTTCGGGCCAAAAACATTCAGTACTTC,CASSLAPGGVRAKNIQYF
TRBJ2-3,TRBD2,NA,TRBV10-1,TGCGCCAGCCGGAGTGGGGCGGGGGGGCCAGATACGCAGTATTTT,CASRSGAGGPDTQYF
TRBJ2-5,TRBD1,many,TRBV12-3/TRBV12-4,TGTGCCAGCAGAGGACAGGGTGGTGAGACCCAGTACTTC,CASRGQGGETQYF
TRBJ2-7,NA,NA,TRBV30,TGTGCCTGGAGTCCCCCGCGAGGCGGTTACTCCTACGAGCAGTACTTC,CAWSPPRGGYSYEQYF
TRBJ2-1,TRBD1,few,TRBV19,TGTGCCAGTAGTATGGGCAGGGGGCTTTTGAATGAGCAGTTCTTC,CASSMGRGLLNEQFF
TRBJ1-1,NA,few,TRBV7-2,TGTGCCAGCAGCCCTAGCCGGGCCCAGAACACTGAAGCTTTCTTT,CASSPSRAQNTEAFF
TRBJ2-1,NA,NA,TRBV27,TGTGCCAGCAGTTTTAACAGGGCATCGAGAGAGCAGTTCTTC,CASSFNRASREQFF
TRBJ2-3,TRBD1,few,TRBV20-1,TGCAGTGCGCCTCCGGACAGGTATCCAGATACGCAGTATTTT,CSAPPDRYPDTQYF
TRBJ2-5,TRBD1,NA,TRBV7-2,TGTGCCAGCAGACGCGGACAGGAAGAGACCCAGTACTTC,CASRRGQEETQYF
TRBJ1-5,TRBD1,few,TRBV6-2/TRBV6-3,TGTGCCAGCAGTGGACCGGGACAGGGGGCGATGGGCAATCAGCCCCAGCATTTT,CASSGPGQGAMGNQPQHF
TRBJ2-1,NA,NA,TRBV4-3,TGCGCCAGCAGCCAAGGACGGAGGGGGGTTCAGTTCTTC,CASSQGRRGVQFF
TRBJ2-7,NA,many,TRBV10-3,TGTGCCATCAGGGGCGGTGACTCCTACGAGCAGTACTTC,CAIRGGDSYEQYF
TRBJ1-5,NA,few,TRBV5-5,TGTGCCAGCAGCTTGGCCGGGAGCCTGGGGGGCAATCAGCCCCAGCATTTT,CASSLAGSLGGNQPQHF
TRBJ1-5,NA,few,TRBV7-2,TGTGCCAGCAGCCCAAGGACGGGGCAGCCCCAGCATTTT,CASSPRTGQPQHF
TRBJ1-4,NA,few,TRBV6-1,TGTGCCACGGCGAGTACGAGAAATGAAAAACTGTTTTTT,CATASTRNEKLFF
TRBJ1-1,TRBD1,few,TRBV12-3/TRBV12-4,TGTGCCAGCAGTTTCCCCGGGACAGGGATGAACACTGAAGCTTTCTTT,CASSFPGTGMNTEAFF
TRBJ1-5,NA,few,TRBV5-5,TGTGCCAGCAGCCCCACCCACGGCAATCAGCCCCAGCATTTT,CASSPTHGNQPQHF
TRBJ2-2,NA,NA,TRBV7-2,TGTGCCAGCAGCTTATCTTTCTGGGGCGGGGAGCTGTTTTTT,CASSLSFWGGELFF
TRBJ2-2,NA,NA,TRBV11-1,TGTGCCAGCAGCTCAACCCGTACGTTCGACAGGTCCACCGGGGAGCTGTTTTTT,CASSSTRTFDRSTGELFF
TRBJ2-3,TRBD2,NA,TRBV7-3,TGTGCCAGCAGCATCACCGGAGCGGGAGTAGGCACAGATACGCAGTATTTT,CASSITGAGVGTDTQYF
TRBJ2-2,NA,few,TRBV12-3/TRBV12-4,TGTGCCAGCAGTCCTCTACCCACCGGGGAGCTGTTTTTT,CASSPLPTGELFF
TRBJ2-7,NA,NA,TRBV5-5,TGTGCCAGCAGCCTGAGGTCCATTATCCTCTCCGAGCAGTACTTC,CASSLRSIILSEQYF
TRBJ2-5,NA,NA,TRBV27,TGTGCCAGCAGCCCCAATCTTTTTGGGGGCCGGGATTTC,CASSPNLFGGRDF
TRBJ2-1,TRBD2,NA,TRBV2,TGTGCCAGCAGTGCTCGGGCGGCTAGCGGGAGGGGTGAGCAGTTCTTC,CASSARAASGRGEQFF
TRBJ1-4,NA,few,TRBV7-9,TGTGCCAGCAGCGAAGGACCTGGGACTAATGAAAAACTGTTTTTT,CASSEGPGTNEKLFF
TRBJ2-6,TRBD2,NA,TRBV14,TGTGCCAGCAGCCAGGGGACTAGCGGGAATTTCTCTGGGGCCAACGTCCTGACTTTC,CASSQGTSGNFSGANVLTF
TRBJ2-5,NA,few,TRBV11-2,TGTGCCAGCAGCTCCCAGGCAAGGCCAGAAGAGACCCAGTACTTC,CASSSQARPEETQYF
TRBJ2-3,TRBD2,NA,TRBV12-3/TRBV12-4,TGTGCCAGCAGTCCCCGGACTAGCGGGCGCACAGATACGCAGTATTTT,CASSPRTSGRTDTQYF
TRBJ2-1,TRBD1,few,TRBV24-1,TGTGCCACCAGTGTAGGACAGGGGATCTCCTACAATGAGCAGTTCTTC,CATSVGQGISYNEQFF
TRBJ2-1,NA,many,TRBV3-1,TGTGCCAGCAGCCAAGACACTTACAATGAGCAGTTCTTC,CASSQDTYNEQFF
TRBJ2-5,NA,NA,TRBV11-2,TGTGCCAGCAGCCGGGGGTCCATCGGGGAGACCCAGTACTTC,CASSRGSIGETQYF
TRBJ2-1,NA,many,TRBV7-2,TGTGCCAGCAGCTTGTTTGGGGGCACGTACAATGAGCAGTTCTTC,CASSLFGGTYNEQFF
TRBJ2-3,NA,NA,TRBV7-8,TGTGCCAGCAGCTTTTATGTAGATACGCAGTATTTT,CASSFYVDTQYF
TRBJ1-5,NA,few,TRBV10-3,TGTGCCATCAGTGAGTCGAAAACAAGGGTATCCAGCAATCAGCCCCAGCATTTT,CAISESKTRVSSNQPQHF
TRBJ2-7,NA,NA,TRBV4-2,TGTGCCAGCAGCCAGAGGGTAGGGGACGGTAACTCCTACGAGCAGTACTTC,CASSQRVGDGNSYEQYF
TRBJ2-5,NA,NA,TRBV14,TGTGCCAGCAGCCCCCGGGGGATTAAGTGGCAAGAGACCCAGTACTTC,CASSPRGIKWQETQYF
TRBJ1-5,NA,NA,TRBV6-2/TRBV6-3,TGTGCCAGCAGTTATTATCTCTGGATCTGGGACAAGGCTAATCAGCCCCAGCATTTT,CASSYYLWIWDKANQPQHF
TRBJ2-7,TRBD1,NA,TRBV6-2/TRBV6-3,TGTGCCAGCAGTTACCCTCGGGACAGGGGAACGGACGAGCAGTACTTC,CASSYPRDRGTDEQYF
TRBJ2-2,NA,NA,TRBV14,TGTGCCAGCAGCCAAGATTGGGGGGCCATGGCCGGGGAGCTGTTTTTT,CASSQDWGAMAGELFF
TRBJ2-1,TRBD2,few,TRBV18,TGTGCCAGCTCACTCCCGACTAGCGGGAGGCTGGATGAGCAGTTCTTC,CASSLPTSGRLDEQFF
TRBJ2-7,NA,NA,TRBV5-5,TGTGCCAGCAGCTTGGCTCTAAAAGCCTACGAGCAGTACTTC,CASSLALKAYEQYF
TRBJ2-7,NA,many,TRBV5-1,TGCGCCAGCAGCTTGACAACGAGCTCCTACGAGCAGTACTTC,CASSLTTSSYEQYF
TRBJ2-7,TRBD1,few,TRBV12-3/TRBV12-4,TGTGCCAGCAGATCGACAGGGTACTACGAGCAGTACTTC,CASRSTGYYEQYF
TRBJ2-2,NA,once,TRBV9,TGTGCCAGCAGCGTCCTGGACGGTTGGGGCACCGGGGAGCTGTTTTTT,CASSVLDGWGTGELFF